This T cell receptor (beta chain) was captured by sequencing in a study of T cells after somatic rescue of genetic block. CDR1 MNHEY and CDR2 SVGAGI come from the germline V gene. The V end lost 5 bases, the J end lost 10 bases, and 12 bases lay between the germline ends. The CDR3 sequence is 12 residues long. This clone was detected only once. Clones were sequenced by immunoSEQ multiplex PCR, and TCRdb holds only the in-frame ones, with some missing. The data show more than 65,000 clones, approximately 91% seen once. The V gene is TRBV6-5, the J gene TRBJ2-4, with unresolved D. The receptor was derived from a man in his thirties or forties. The sample comprised peripheral blood mononuclear cells (PBMCs). The CDR3 DNA is TGTGCCAGCAGTGTCTCCACAGATATTCAGTACTTC. Its protein is CASSVSTDIQYF.